The 21 T cell receptor beta chains reported below all come from one sample, sequenced in a study of T cells in Graves' hyperthyroidism and ophthalmopathy. What was amplified from RNA transcripts were TCR beta CDR3 regions. A set of HTBI primers served as the primers for a first-round RT-PCR of the TCR CDR3. TCRdb analysed the multiplex PCR reads with MiXCR anew, one entry per CDR3 protein. The sample yields a few hundred thousand distinct CDR3 sequences, around 15% seen once. Source material: blood. These receptors were obtained from a woman in her twenties or thirties with Graves' ophthalmopathy.

This clonotype came up many times. The rearrangement links TRBV7-2 to TRBJ2-2; D remains unclear. Trimming removed 8 bases from V and 6 bases from J, with 10 bases in between. The CDR3 loop spans 12 amino acids. Per germline, CDR1 SGHTA and CDR2 FQGNSA. The chain's CDR3 is CASGDPAGELFF. The CDR3 DNA reads as TGTGCCAGCGGTGATCCCGCCGGGGAGCTGTTTTTT.

There are many counts of this clonotype. This chain joins TRBV20-1 and TRBJ2-3; 15 bases agree with TRBD2. CDR1 and CDR2 (germline): DFQATT, SNEGSKA (reference sequence). The CDR3 contains 20 residues. Losses at the gene ends were 3 bases for V and 8 bases for J; bases not matched to a gene: 21. This CDR3 reads CSASMWTSGGATRVVRTQYF. The DNA of the CDR3 is TGCAGTGCTAGTATGTGGACTAGCGGGGGGGCGACCCGTGTCGTGCGTACGCAGTATTTT.

V and J are TRBV2 and TRBJ1-2; D unresolved. Trimming pared 7 bases from V and 8 bases from J, leaving 17 bases between. The CDR3 is 13 amino acids. Germline V gene data show CDR1 as SNHLY and CDR2 as FYNNEI. The CDR3 DNA reads as TGTGCCAGCACCCTCGAGCCTAGAGGGGGCTACACCTTC. Protein sequence: CASTLEPRGGYTF. The full variable domain, completed using reference TRBV2 and TRBJ1-2, is EPEVTQTPSHQVTQMGQEVILRCVPISNHLYFYWYRQILGQKVEFLVSFYNNEISEKSEIFDDQFSVERPDGSNFTLKIRSTKLEDSAMYFCASTLEPRGGYTFGSGTRLTVV.

This clonotype was counted ten times or more. V gene TRBV20-1 combines with J gene TRBJ2-6; no reliable D call. The germline V gene has CDR1 DFQATT and CDR2 SNEGSKA (reference sequence). This CDR3 spans 12 amino acids. With 4 bases removed from V and 2 bases from J, the gap between germline ends came to 3 bases. The CDR3 DNA reads TGCAGTGCTAATCCTGGGGCCAACGTCCTGACTTTC. This codes for CSANPGANVLTF.

This clonotype appeared many times. This chain links TRBV6-2 or TRBV6-3 with TRBJ2-1; tentative D call: TRBD1 (5 bases). Trimming removed 2 bases from V and 8 bases from J, with 13 bases in between. The CDR3 sequence is 14 residues long. Germline V CDR1 and CDR2: MNHEY, SVGEGT. CDR3 residues: CASSYVQGWDEQFF. The CDR3 DNA is TGTGCCAGCAGTTACGTTCAGGGTTGGGATGAGCAGTTCTTC.

This clonotype was found many times. V usage is TRBV12-3 or TRBV12-4 and J usage is TRBJ2-7, with 8 positions matching TRBD1. The CDR3 spans 18 residues. The ends lost 3 bases at V and 5 bases at J; junction bases unmatched: 18. The CDR3 reads CASSFWGHTRDRYHEQYF. The CDR3 DNA reads TGTGCCAGCAGTTTCTGGGGACATACCCGGGACAGGTACCACGAGCAGTACTTC.

This clonotype was observed many times. The chain is built from TRBV7-9 and TRBJ2-1, with no clear D. The CDR3 consists of 12 residues. Germline CDR1 and CDR2: SEHNR and FQNEAQ (reference sequence). The germline V and J ends were trimmed by 6 bases and 7 bases, with 10 bases remaining between them. The CDR3 bases are TGTGCCAGCAGGGGCCCCGGGAATGAGCAGTTCTTC. Encoded protein: CASRGPGNEQFF.

This clonotype was seen repeatedly, ten times or more. The chain has TRBV11-2 and TRBJ1-3; maybe TRBD1 (6 bases). V dropped 5 bases and J dropped 2 bases, with 10 bases sitting between them. Germline V gene lookup returns CDR1 SGHAT and CDR2 FQNNGV. The CDR3 covers 14 residues. As DNA, the CDR3 is TGTGCCAGCAGCGCAGGGGTCGCTGGAAACACCATATATTTT. Translating gives CASSAGVAGNTIYF.

This clonotype was recorded a few times. The chain carries TRBV20-1 and TRBJ2-2, with TRBD2 matching over 13 bases. Germline loops: CDR1 DFQATT, CDR2 SNEGSKA (reference sequence). The CDR3 extends over 14 amino acids. The ends lost 6 bases at V and 6 bases at J; junction bases unmatched: 4. In DNA form, the CDR3 reads TGCAGTGCAACTAGCGGGGGGGCATCCGGGGAGCTGTTTTTT. Protein: CSATSGGASGELFF.

The gene calls are TRBV7-3 and TRBJ2-4; 10 nucleotides agree with TRBD2. V shed 0 bases, J shed 9 bases, and the junction held 5 bases outside the gene matches. In germline, CDR1 is SGHTA, CDR2 FQGTGA. This CDR3 region has 15 residues. CDR3 in DNA: TGTGCCAGCAGCTTAACTAGCGGGGGGTCGGTCATTCAGTACTTC. Residues: CASSLTSGGSVIQYF.

On this clonotype: One base away lies a much larger clone, so this may be a sequencing read error. This chain links TRBV2 with TRBJ1-1; D is unclear. The CDR3 is 14 residues long. CDR1 and CDR2 (germline): SNHLY, FYNNEI. CDR3 residues: CAGSEGIRNTEAFF. The CDR3 DNA reads TGTGCCGGCAGTGAAGGGATCAGGAACACTGAAGCTTTCTTT.

This clonotype was seen only a few times. Given a much more abundant clone one base away, this may be a read error. V usage is TRBV6-2 or TRBV6-3 and J usage is TRBJ2-7; D might be TRBD1 (6 bases). Germline CDR1 MNHEY, CDR2 SVGEGT. The CDR3 loop spans 15 amino acids. For the CDR3, the DNA is TGTGCCAGCAGGCGGACAGTTCTACCCTCCTGCGAGCAGTACTTC. Protein: CASRRTVLPSCEQYF.

This clonotype has a count of ten or more. This chain joins TRBV2 and TRBJ2-5; 10 bases match TRBD1. V lost 0 bases, J lost 5 bases, and 3 bases stayed unmatched. The CDR3 totals 15 residues. The germline V gene encodes CDR1 SNHLY and CDR2 FYNNEI. The CDR3 is CASSEATGQGETQYF. CDR3 DNA sequence: TGTGCCAGCAGTGAAGCGACGGGACAGGGGGAGACCCAGTACTTC.

This clonotype was seen ten or more times. The chain recombines TRBV30 with TRBJ2-7; no clear D. V lost 3 bases, J lost 3 bases, and 15 bases lay in between. The CDR3 has 14 residues. Germline CDR1 and CDR2: GTSNPN and SVGIG (reference sequence). Written as DNA, the CDR3 is TGTGCCTGGAGACGCGCCCTAAGGGACTACGAGCAGTACTTC. As protein: CAWRRALRDYEQYF.

The sample holds many counts of this clonotype. V and J are TRBV7-9 and TRBJ2-7; TRBD1 matches at 7 bases. The germline V gene encodes CDR1 SEHNR and CDR2 FQNEAQ (reference sequence). The junction had 13 bases not matched to a gene; V was cut back by 6 bases and J by 5 bases. The CDR3 sequence is 15 residues long. CDR3 residues: CASSRPTTGEHEQYF. CDR3 coding DNA: TGTGCCAGCAGTCGACCAACCACAGGGGAGCACGAGCAGTACTTC.

This clonotype was seen at least ten times. V and J are TRBV2 and TRBJ2-5; D is tentatively TRBD1 or TRBD2 (6 bases each). There are 14 residues in the CDR3. Trimming left V 8 bases short and J 2 bases short, with 15 bases between. Germline CDR1 reads SNHLY; CDR2 reads FYNNEI. This chain's CDR3 is CASLWGALQETQYF. In DNA, the CDR3 is TGTGCCAGCTTATGGGGGGCCCTTCAAGAGACCCAGTACTTC. The full variable domain, its missing parts supplied by reference TRBV2 and TRBJ2-5, is EPEVTQTPSHQVTQMGQEVILRCVPISNHLYFYWYRQILGQKVEFLVSFYNNEISEKSEIFDDQFSVERPDGSNFTLKIRSTKLEDSAMYFCASLWGALQETQYFGPGTRLLVL.

The rearrangement uses TRBV5-4 and TRBJ1-5, with D maybe TRBD1 (5 bases). V was clipped by 4 bases and J by 0 bases, with 14 bases between them. There are 16 residues in the CDR3. Germline V gives CDR1 SGHNT, CDR2 YYREEE (reference sequence). CDR3 region: CASSNGGGISNQPQHF. In nucleotides, the CDR3 is TGTGCCAGCAGCAACGGGGGGGGTATTAGCAATCAGCCCCAGCATTTT.

This clonotype was detected ten times or more. The V gene is TRBV28, the J gene TRBJ1-3; TRBD1 matches at 8 bases. Germline V gene sequence: CDR1 MDHEN, CDR2 SYDVKM. V lost 5 bases to trimming and J lost 2 bases; unmatched junction nucleotides: 2. The CDR3 spans 14 residues. The CDR3 DNA sequence: TGTGCCAGCAGTCTACAGGGGGCTGGAAACACCATATATTTT. Amino acid sequence: CASSLQGAGNTIYF.

This clonotype was picked up many times. The chain employs TRBV18 and TRBJ1-5; D is perhaps TRBD1 (6 bases). The CDR3 length is 15 residues. Germline-derived CDR1 and CDR2 are KGHSH and LQKENI. The V end was cut by 4 bases, the J end by 3 bases, with 13 bases between. CDR3 loop: CASSRTGQNNQPQHF. The CDR3 region has the DNA TGTGCCAGCTCACGGACCGGACAGAACAATCAGCCCCAGCATTTT. Drawing the rest from reference TRBV18 and TRBJ1-5, the complete variable domain is NAGVMQNPRHLVRRRGQEARLRCSPMKGHSHVYWYRQLPEEGLKFMVYLQKENIIDESGMPKERFSAEFPKEGPSILRIQQVVRGDSAAYFCASSRTGQNNQPQHFGDGTRLSIL.

The chain couples TRBV15 to TRBJ1-5, with a weak D call TRBD1 (5 bases). V shed 3 bases and J shed 0 bases, with 12 bases lying between them. The germline V gene has CDR1 LNHNV and CDR2 YYDKDF (reference sequence). The CDR3 contains 16 residues. CDR3 in amino acids: CATSSLGGISNQPQHF. The CDR3 DNA reads TGTGCCACCAGCAGCCTGGGGGGGATTAGCAATCAGCCCCAGCATTTT. The complete variable domain, with remaining parts taken from reference TRBV15 and TRBJ1-5, reads DAMVIQNPRYQVTQFGKPVTLSCSQTLNHNVMYWYQQKSSQAPKLLFHYYDKDFNNEADTPDNFQSRRPNTSFCFLDIRSPGLGDTAMYLCATSSLGGISNQPQHFGDGTRLSIL.

The V and J genes are TRBV3-1 and TRBJ1-6, with TRBD1 identical over 8 bases. The CDR3 consists of 18 residues. The germline V gene has CDR1 LGHDT and CDR2 YNNKEL (reference sequence). J lost 2 bases, V lost 5 bases, and 11 bases had no gene match. CDR3 nucleotide sequence: TGTGCCAGCAGCTCCCGATCCGGACAGGGACCCTATAATTCACCCCTCCACTTT. It specifies CASSSRSGQGPYNSPLHF.